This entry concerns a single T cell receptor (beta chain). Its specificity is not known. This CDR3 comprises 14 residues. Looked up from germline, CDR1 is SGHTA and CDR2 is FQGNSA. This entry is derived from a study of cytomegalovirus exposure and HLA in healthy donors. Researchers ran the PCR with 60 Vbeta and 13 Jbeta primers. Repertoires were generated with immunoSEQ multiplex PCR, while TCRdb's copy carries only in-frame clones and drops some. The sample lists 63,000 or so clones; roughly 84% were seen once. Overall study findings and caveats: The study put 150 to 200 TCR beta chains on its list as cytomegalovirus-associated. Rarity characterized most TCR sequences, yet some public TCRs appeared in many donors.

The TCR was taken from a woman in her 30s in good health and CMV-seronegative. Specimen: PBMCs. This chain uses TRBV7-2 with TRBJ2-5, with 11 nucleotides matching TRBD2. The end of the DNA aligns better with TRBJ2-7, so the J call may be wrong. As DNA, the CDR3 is TGTGCCAGCAGCTCGACTAGCGGGGTTTACGAGCAGTACTTC. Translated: CASSSTSGVYEQYF.